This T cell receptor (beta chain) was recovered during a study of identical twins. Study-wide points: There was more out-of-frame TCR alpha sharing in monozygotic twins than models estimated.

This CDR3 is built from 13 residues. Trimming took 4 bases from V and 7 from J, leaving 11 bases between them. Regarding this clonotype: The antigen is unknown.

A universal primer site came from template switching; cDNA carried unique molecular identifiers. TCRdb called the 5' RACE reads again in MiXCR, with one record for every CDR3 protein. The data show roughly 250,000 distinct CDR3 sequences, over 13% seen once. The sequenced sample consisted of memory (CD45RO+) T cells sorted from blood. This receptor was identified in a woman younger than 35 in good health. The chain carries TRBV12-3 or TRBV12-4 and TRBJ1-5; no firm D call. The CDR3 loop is CASSSSSSQPQHF. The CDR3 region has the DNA TGTGCCAGCAGTTCGTCGTCGTCCCAGCCCCAGCATTTT.